Sequencing of this T cell receptor beta chain was carried out in a study of shared clonotypes between healthy human individuals. Researchers divided each subset's genomic DNA evenly across several immunoSEQ plates. Clones were sequenced by immunoSEQ multiplex PCR, and TCRdb holds only the in-frame ones, with some missing. The sample includes approximately 600,000 clones, around 96% of them seen just once. Worth noting for this clone: The antigen is undetermined.

Broader study findings: Clonotype sharing across several donors was observed for around 4.8% of naive CD4 clonotypes.

The naive CD8 population came from CD45RO-negative cells selected for CCR7, without terminally differentiated effector memory CD45RA+ cells. This TCR came from a woman aged 30 to 39 in good health. The sample comprised naive CD8+ T cells sorted from blood.

In nucleotides, the CDR3 is TGCGCCAGCAGCCAAGTTCGCCCAAGCAAATACAATGAGCAGTTCTTC. Translation: CASSQVRPSKYNEQFF. The chain joins TRBV4-1 to TRBJ2-1; D gene unclear. Looked up from germline, CDR1 is MGHRA and CDR2 is YSYEKL. V dropped 1 base and J dropped 4 bases, with 14 bases sitting between them. The length of the CDR3 is 16 residues.